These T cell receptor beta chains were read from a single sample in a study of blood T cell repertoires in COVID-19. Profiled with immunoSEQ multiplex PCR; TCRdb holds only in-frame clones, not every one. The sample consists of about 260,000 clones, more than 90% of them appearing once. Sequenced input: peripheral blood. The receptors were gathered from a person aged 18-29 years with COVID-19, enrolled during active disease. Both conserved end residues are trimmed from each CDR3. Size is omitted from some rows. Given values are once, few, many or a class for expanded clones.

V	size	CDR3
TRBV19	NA	ASSQRTRQVYEQY
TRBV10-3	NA	AISPVQGDSQPQH
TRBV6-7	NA	ASREQNAIAASLTFTDTQY
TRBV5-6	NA	ASSLAGQNQPQH
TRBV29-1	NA	SAGTGYEQY
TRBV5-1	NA	ASSLETGYLTEAF
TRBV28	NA	ASSLGTGNFRASGNTIY
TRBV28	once	ASSTRDRSHIYNEQF
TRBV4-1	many	ASSQDPLAGTGGYGYT
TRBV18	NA	ASSPFPDNNYGYT
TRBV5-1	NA	ASSGGTSGSNEQF
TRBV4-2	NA	ASSQTSAEQY
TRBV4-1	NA	ASSQVWDRSYGNTIY
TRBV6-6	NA	ASSYPEGSIRAF
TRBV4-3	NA	ASSQEFWQGSYEQY
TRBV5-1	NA	ASSLTAGEAF
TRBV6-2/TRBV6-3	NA	ASSYSLGSNQPQH
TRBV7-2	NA	ASSLRQGFEKLF
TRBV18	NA	ASSPPGLAGRYEQY
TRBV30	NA	AWSSRDSQF
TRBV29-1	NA	SVASGSGEQY
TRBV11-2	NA	ASSLGTVLNQETQY